This T cell receptor (beta chain) is from a study of siplizumab effects on memory and regulatory T cells. Points from the study as a whole: The diversity of naive T cells seemed greater than that of memory cells, and their alloresponse contribution seemed major. With siplizumab, mappable alloreactive CD4+ clones averaged approximately 70% Treg-derived, versus under 30% in controls.

Comments on this clone: Its antigen is unknown.

Data came from immunoSEQ multiplex PCR; TCRdb stores just in-frame clones and leaves some out. This table has approximately 120,000 clones, about 91% appearing once. The germline V and J ends were trimmed by 3 bases and 0 bases, with 10 bases remaining between them. This CDR3 region has 15 residues. Per the germline V gene, CDR1 is SGHRS and CDR2 is YFSETQ. This chain uses TRBV5-1 with TRBJ2-1; D unclear. What was sequenced was Tregs sorted from blood. The clonotype originates from a human donor in good health. The chain's CDR3 is CASSSFALSYNEQFF. Written as DNA, the CDR3 is TGCGCCAGCAGCTCTTTCGCCCTCTCCTACAATGAGCAGTTCTTC.